The 21 T cell receptor beta chains listed next were all sequenced from one sample in a study of T cell repertoires in cytomegalovirus infection. Via MiXCR, TCRdb re-called the reads, giving one row per CDR3 protein. The sample has roughly 240,000 distinct CDR3 sequences, about 7% seen once. Sequenced sample: PBMCs. The origin of the receptors is a human donor in good health (CMV status not recorded). Some clones in this sample may be carry-over from other donors' samples.

This clonotype was seen at least ten times. This chain uses TRBV7-2 with TRBJ1-6; D ambiguous. Trimming removed 5 bases from V and 7 bases from J, with 12 bases in between. The CDR3 covers 14 residues. Germline V gene data show CDR1 as SGHTA and CDR2 as FQGNSA. The CDR3 loop reads CASSLLGENSPLHF. As DNA, the CDR3 is TGTGCCAGCAGCCTCTTAGGAGAGAATTCACCCCTCCACTTT.

This clonotype was detected many times. The chain uses TRBV9 and TRBJ1-5; unclear D gene. CDR3 length: 13 residues. Trimming took off 0 bases at V and 2 bases at J, with 3 bases between the two ends. The germline V gene has CDR1 SGDLS and CDR2 YYNGEE. The chain's CDR3 is CASSVDGNQPQHF. The CDR3 coding sequence is TGTGCCAGCAGCGTAGATGGCAATCAGCCCCAGCATTTT.

This clonotype was found a few times. The CDR3 spells CASSFQDRENGQYF. CDR3 coding DNA: TGTGCCAGCAGCTTCCAAGACAGGGAGAACGGGCAGTACTTC. This chain connects TRBV7-9 to TRBJ2-7; 7 positions match TRBD1. Unmatched junction bases numbered 11, after V lost 3 bases and J lost 9 bases. Germline CDR1 is SEHNR and CDR2 is FQNEAQ (reference sequence). The CDR3 has 14 amino acids.

The sample holds many counts of this clonotype. This rearrangement joins TRBV5-1 to TRBJ1-1; D might be TRBD1 (6 bases). CDR1 and CDR2 from the germline V gene are SGHRS and YFSETQ. Trimming took 2 bases from V and 3 from J, leaving 11 bases between them. The length of the CDR3 is 14 residues. CDR3 amino acids: CASSFHRVDTEAFF. The CDR3 DNA is TGCGCCAGCAGCTTCCACAGGGTGGACACTGAAGCTTTCTTT.

The sample holds many counts of this clonotype. This chain links TRBV19 with TRBJ2-1; D may be TRBD1 (6 bases). CDR1 and CDR2 from the germline V gene are LNHDA and SQIVND (reference sequence). V lost 5 bases and J lost 2, with 13 bases in between. The CDR3 has 15 amino acids. The CDR3 loop is CASSATGNTYNEQFF. The CDR3 DNA is TGTGCCAGTAGTGCTACAGGGAACACCTACAATGAGCAGTTCTTC.

This clonotype showed up many times. The chain combines TRBV2 with TRBJ1-1; weak D call: TRBD1 (5 bases). Germline lookup yields CDR1 SNHLY and CDR2 FYNNEI. The CDR3 runs to 15 residues. The V end was cut by 3 bases, the J end by 1 base, with 12 bases between. CDR3 protein: CASSDGGASNTEAFF. The CDR3 bases are TGTGCCAGCAGTGACGGCGGGGCTTCGAACACTGAAGCTTTCTTT.

There are many counts of this clonotype. The V call is TRBV20-1, the J call TRBJ2-1; TRBD2 agrees at 8 bases. Germline V gene data show CDR1 as DFQATT and CDR2 as SNEGSKA (reference sequence). This CDR3 spans 13 amino acids. Trimming removed 6 bases from V and 9 bases from J; junction bases left unmatched: 10. CDR3 coding DNA: TGCAGTGCCCGGACTAGCATGGGCGGTGAGCAGTTCTTC. It specifies CSARTSMGGEQFF.

Many counts were recorded for this clonotype. CDR3 loop: CASSPYAGTNTGELFF. In DNA, the CDR3 is TGCGCCAGCAGCCCATACGCGGGAACGAACACCGGGGAGCTGTTTTTT. The chain recombines TRBV4-3 with TRBJ2-2; the D gene is possibly TRBD2 (6 bases). Trimming stripped 4 bases from V and 0 bases from J, with 12 bases between. There are 16 residues in the CDR3. Germline V gives CDR1 LGHNA, CDR2 YSLEER.

This clonotype has a count of ten or more. This chain uses TRBV12-3 or TRBV12-4 with TRBJ1-4; D gene uncertain. The CDR3 length is 14 residues. V shed 2 bases and J shed 7 bases, with 11 bases lying between them. The CDR3 nucleotides are TGTGCCAGCAGTTTACTACGAAGAGGTGAAAAACTGTTTTTT. Its protein is CASSLLRRGEKLFF.

This clonotype has a count of ten or more. The chain employs TRBV10-3 and TRBJ2-7, with D perhaps matching TRBD2 (6 bases). The CDR3 is 14 residues long. Between the trimmed V and J ends, which lost 8 bases and 2 bases, there was a span of 16 bases. The V gene's germline CDR1 is ENHRY and CDR2 SYGVKD. The CDR3 DNA reads as TGTGCCATCTCCGCAGGAGGGCTAACCTACGAGCAGTACTTC. Translating it yields CAISAGGLTYEQYF.

About this clonotype itself: One base away lies a much larger clone, so this may be a sequencing read error. The chain combines TRBV7-9 with TRBJ1-1, with 7 bases identical to TRBD1. Germline CDR1 and CDR2: SEHNR and FQNEAQ (reference sequence). The CDR3 covers 18 residues. J lost 0 bases, V lost 1 base, and 11 bases had no gene match. Here the CDR3 DNA reads TGTGCCAGCAGCTTAGGCGGCAGGGGGTTCCTGATGAACACTGAAGCTTTCTTT. Amino acids: CASSLGGRGFLMNTEAFF.

This clonotype occurred many times. The genes are TRBV14 and TRBJ1-3; no reliable D call. There are 16 residues in the CDR3. Germline assignment: CDR1 SGHDN and CDR2 FVKESK. The germline V and J ends were trimmed by 0 bases and 0 bases, with 9 bases remaining between them. The CDR3 region is CASSQEIRTSGNTIYF. The CDR3 region has the DNA TGTGCCAGCAGCCAAGAGATCCGTACCTCTGGAAACACCATATATTTT.

Many counts were recorded for this clonotype. The chain joins TRBV19 to TRBJ1-5; weak D call: TRBD1 (6 bases). Trimming stripped 5 bases from V and 0 bases from J, with 11 bases between. This CDR3 is 15 amino acids long. Germline V gene data show CDR1 as LNHDA and CDR2 as SQIVND (reference sequence). The CDR3 DNA reads TGTGCCAGTAGTGGTGCAGGGGTTAGCAATCAGCCCCAGCATTTT. Encoded protein: CASSGAGVSNQPQHF.

This clonotype was found many times. The chain employs TRBV11-2 and TRBJ2-5, with no clear D. The CDR3 totals 14 residues. CDR1 is SGHAT and CDR2 is FQNNGV in the germline V gene. Trimming left V 0 bases short and J 2 bases short, with 7 bases between. CDR3 in amino acids: CASSLDRFQETQYF. CDR3 DNA: TGTGCCAGCAGCTTAGACCGTTTTCAAGAGACCCAGTACTTC.

The chain couples TRBV20-1 to TRBJ1-2; no clear D gene. Per germline, CDR1 DFQATT and CDR2 SNEGSKA (reference sequence). V lost 0 bases to trimming and J lost 7 bases, with 6 bases between them. The CDR3 has 11 residues. CDR3: CSAREGSGYTF. The CDR3 bases are TGCAGTGCTAGAGAGGGTTCTGGCTACACCTTC.

At least ten counts were recorded for this clonotype. J is TRBJ2-7 and V is TRBV28; 8 bases are a match to TRBD1. J lost 9 bases, V lost 5 bases, and 12 bases had no gene match. There are 14 residues in the CDR3. The germline V gene encodes CDR1 MDHEN and CDR2 SYDVKM. CDR3 in amino acids: CASSLPGQGRPQYF. In nucleotides, the CDR3 is TGTGCCAGCAGTCTCCCAGGACAGGGACGTCCGCAGTACTTC.

V usage is TRBV11-2 and J usage is TRBJ2-1, with D perhaps matching TRBD2 (7 bases). Germline CDR1 SGHAT, CDR2 FQNNGV. The CDR3 extends over 15 amino acids. V lost 4 bases, J lost 6 bases, and 16 bases lay in between. CDR3 DNA: TGTGCCAGCAGCTGGGGGGGGCAAGGGAGCAATGAGCAGTTCTTC. The encoded protein is CASSWGGQGSNEQFF. The full variable domain, in which reference TRBV11-2 and TRBJ2-1 provide the parts outside the CDR3, is EAGVAQSPRYKIIEKRQSVAFWCNPISGHATLYWYQQILGQGPKLLIQFQNNGVVDDSQLPKDRFSAERLKGVDSTLKIQPAKLEDSAVYLCASSWGGQGSNEQFFGPGTRLTVL.

The sample holds many counts of this clonotype. The chain links TRBV9 to TRBJ1-1, with 9 bases aligning to TRBD1. CDR1 SGDLS and CDR2 YYNGEE come from the germline V gene. This CDR3 has 13 residues. Unmatched junction bases numbered 5, after V lost 3 bases and J lost 8 bases. DNA for the CDR3: TGTGCCAGCAGCGACGGGGACAGGGACGAAGCTTTCTTT. Translation gives CASSDGDRDEAFF.

This clonotype was counted ten times or more. The rearrangement uses TRBV18 and TRBJ2-5, with D tentatively TRBD1 or TRBD2 (5 bases each). The germline V and J ends were trimmed by 2 bases and 5 bases, with 15 bases remaining between them. The CDR3 consists of 15 residues. CDR1 KGHSH and CDR2 LQKENI come from the germline V gene. This chain's CDR3 is CASSPEFVWGETQYF. DNA for the CDR3: TGTGCCAGCTCACCAGAATTTGTCTGGGGGGAGACCCAGTACTTC. Based on the CDR3 plus reference TRBV18 and TRBJ2-5, the full variable domain is NAGVMQNPRHLVRRRGQEARLRCSPMKGHSHVYWYRQLPEEGLKFMVYLQKENIIDESGMPKERFSAEFPKEGPSILRIQQVVRGDSAAYFCASSPEFVWGETQYFGPGTRLLVL.

This clonotype was observed many times. The chain employs TRBV2 and TRBJ2-7; 9 bases agree with TRBD1. V lost 6 bases to trimming and J lost 3 bases; unmatched junction nucleotides: 0. Looked up from germline, CDR1 is SNHLY and CDR2 is FYNNEI. CDR3 length equals 12 residues. The CDR3 region is CASRDRGYEQYF. The CDR3 DNA reads TGTGCCAGCAGGGACAGGGGCTACGAGCAGTACTTC.

At least ten counts were recorded for this clonotype. The chain joins TRBV7-6 to TRBJ1-2; maybe TRBD1 (5 bases). V lost 10 bases to trimming and J lost 5 bases, with 23 bases between them. In germline, CDR1 is SGHVS, CDR2 FNYEAQ. This CDR3 region has 15 residues. The CDR3 DNA reads TGTGCCACATCAATGGCAGGGACTCTCAATTATGGCTACACCTTC. It specifies CATSMAGTLNYGYTF.